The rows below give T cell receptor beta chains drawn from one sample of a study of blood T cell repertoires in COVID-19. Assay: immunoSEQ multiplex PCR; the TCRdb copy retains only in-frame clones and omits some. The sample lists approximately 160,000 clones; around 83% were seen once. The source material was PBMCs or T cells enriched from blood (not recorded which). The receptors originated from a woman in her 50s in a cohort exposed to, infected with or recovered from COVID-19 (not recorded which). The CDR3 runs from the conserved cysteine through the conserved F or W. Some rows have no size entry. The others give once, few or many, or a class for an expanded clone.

CDR3 protein: CALGTSGYEQFF
clone size: NA
V gene: TRBV10-3
J gene: TRBJ2-1

CDR3 protein: CASSGRTGGYGYTF
clone size: once
V gene: TRBV14
J gene: TRBJ1-2

CDR3 protein: CASSVEGANTITDTQYF
clone size: NA
V gene: TRBV9
J gene: TRBJ2-3

CDR3 protein: CATSRDRSPSGNQPQHF
clone size: NA
V gene: TRBV15
J gene: TRBJ1-5

CDR3 protein: CASSPTSGGEGDTQYF
clone size: NA
V gene: TRBV7-2
J gene: TRBJ2-3

CDR3 protein: CASSLRTGRVETQYF
clone size: NA
V gene: TRBV28
J gene: TRBJ2-5

CDR3 protein: CASSLRAEAFF
clone size: NA
V gene: TRBV7-8
J gene: TRBJ1-1

CDR3 protein: CASSSPTGVVGNEKLFF
clone size: NA
V gene: TRBV28
J gene: TRBJ1-4

CDR3 protein: CASSFQGARDTQYF
clone size: NA
V gene: TRBV27
J gene: TRBJ2-3

CDR3 protein: CSVEGGTGEQETQYF
clone size: NA
V gene: TRBV29-1
J gene: TRBJ2-5

CDR3 protein: CASSLELAGRFQETQYF
clone size: NA
V gene: TRBV7-8
J gene: TRBJ2-5

CDR3 protein: CAWRPIVQELQGLQPQHF
clone size: NA
V gene: TRBV30
J gene: TRBJ1-5

CDR3 protein: CASSLGTGRNQPQHF
clone size: NA
V gene: TRBV28
J gene: TRBJ1-5

CDR3 protein: CASSYPSGRREAFF
clone size: NA
V gene: TRBV6-6
J gene: TRBJ1-1

CDR3 protein: CASSPGTGEKLFF
clone size: NA
V gene: TRBV18
J gene: TRBJ1-4

CDR3 protein: CASSRDINTEAFF
clone size: NA
V gene: TRBV11-2
J gene: TRBJ1-1

CDR3 protein: CASSFRGTEAFF
clone size: NA
V gene: TRBV27
J gene: TRBJ1-1

CDR3 protein: CASSSQSRGSYNEQFF
clone size: NA
V gene: TRBV5-4
J gene: TRBJ2-1

CDR3 protein: CASSFTSGGSGELFF
clone size: NA
V gene: TRBV7-2
J gene: TRBJ2-2

CDR3 protein: CASSYSRSGGYEQYF
clone size: NA
V gene: TRBV6-2/TRBV6-3
J gene: TRBJ2-7

CDR3 protein: CASSASFGQAAYSNQPQHF
clone size: NA
V gene: TRBV2
J gene: TRBJ1-5

CDR3 protein: CATSRDAGGETQYF
clone size: NA
V gene: TRBV15
J gene: TRBJ2-5

CDR3 protein: CAWSVLGSGGQKTQYF
clone size: NA
V gene: TRBV30
J gene: TRBJ2-5

CDR3 protein: CASSREAVGHNEQFF
clone size: NA
V gene: TRBV5-6
J gene: TRBJ2-1

CDR3 protein: CASSLGLGTQYF
clone size: NA
V gene: TRBV11-2
J gene: TRBJ2-5

CDR3 protein: CAWSARDRDFGEQYF
clone size: NA
V gene: TRBV30
J gene: TRBJ2-7

CDR3 protein: CASNPTGTPAGANVLTF
clone size: NA
V gene: TRBV2
J gene: TRBJ2-6

CDR3 protein: CASSPGAGEAFF
clone size: once
V gene: TRBV12-3/TRBV12-4
J gene: TRBJ1-1

CDR3 protein: CASSLAQTSYEQYF
clone size: few
V gene: TRBV7-9
J gene: TRBJ2-7

CDR3 protein: CAISEEWEQFF
clone size: once
V gene: TRBV10-3
J gene: TRBJ2-1

CDR3 protein: CAIRNRVQYEQYF
clone size: NA
V gene: TRBV10-3
J gene: TRBJ2-7

CDR3 protein: CASSTPRTGSGNSPLHF
clone size: NA
V gene: TRBV14
J gene: TRBJ1-6

CDR3 protein: CASRTQGAVGYGYTF
clone size: NA
V gene: TRBV28
J gene: TRBJ1-2

CDR3 protein: CASSLYGGQSSGANVLTF
clone size: NA
V gene: TRBV7-3
J gene: TRBJ2-6

CDR3 protein: CASRRTAAYEQYF
clone size: NA
V gene: TRBV5-1
J gene: TRBJ2-7

CDR3 protein: CSVETTSGRNEQFF
clone size: NA
V gene: TRBV29-1
J gene: TRBJ2-1

CDR3 protein: CASSSSDRESPLHF
clone size: NA
V gene: TRBV19
J gene: TRBJ1-6

CDR3 protein: CASSPSGANTGELFF
clone size: NA
V gene: TRBV5-1
J gene: TRBJ2-2

CDR3 protein: CASSQGSAGRAPGELFF
clone size: NA
V gene: TRBV4-1
J gene: TRBJ2-2

CDR3 protein: CASSYPGLAGGTQQFF
clone size: NA
V gene: TRBV6-2/TRBV6-3
J gene: TRBJ2-1

CDR3 protein: CASSQAGLAGGTGELFF
clone size: few
V gene: TRBV4-2
J gene: TRBJ2-2

CDR3 protein: CASSQVDLALTTGELFF
clone size: few
V gene: TRBV4-1
J gene: TRBJ2-2

CDR3 protein: CASTSVNTEAFF
clone size: NA
V gene: TRBV28
J gene: TRBJ1-1

CDR3 protein: CAWTSGQGMGEQYF
clone size: NA
V gene: TRBV30
J gene: TRBJ2-7

CDR3 protein: CASIDASGDGWETQYF
clone size: NA
V gene: TRBV28
J gene: TRBJ2-5

CDR3 protein: CASNREGRAYEQYF
clone size: few
V gene: TRBV2
J gene: TRBJ2-7

CDR3 protein: CSVEEIQGAHPTEAFF
clone size: few
V gene: TRBV29-1
J gene: TRBJ1-1